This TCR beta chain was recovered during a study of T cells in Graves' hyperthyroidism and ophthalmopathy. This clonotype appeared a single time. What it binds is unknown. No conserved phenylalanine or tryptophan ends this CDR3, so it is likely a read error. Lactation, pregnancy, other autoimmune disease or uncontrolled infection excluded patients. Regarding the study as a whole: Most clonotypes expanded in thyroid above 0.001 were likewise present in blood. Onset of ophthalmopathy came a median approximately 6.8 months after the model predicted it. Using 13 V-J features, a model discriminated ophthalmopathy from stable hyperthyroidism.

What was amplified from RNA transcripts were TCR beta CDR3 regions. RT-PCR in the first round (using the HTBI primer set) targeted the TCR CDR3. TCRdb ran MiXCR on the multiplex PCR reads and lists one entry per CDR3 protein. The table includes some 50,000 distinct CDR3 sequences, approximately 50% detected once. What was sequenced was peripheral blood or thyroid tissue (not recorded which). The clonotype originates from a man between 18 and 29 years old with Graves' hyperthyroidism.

CDR3 loop: CASSFTSGAGAQYL. The CDR3 coding sequence is TGTGCCAGCAGTTTTACTAGCGGGGCGGGGGCCCAGTACCTC. V usage is TRBV12-3 or TRBV12-4 and J usage is TRBJ2-5, with TRBD2 matching over 10 bases. The trim removed 3 bases at V and 9 bases at J, leaving 7 bases unmatched. CDR3 length: 14 residues.